Each of the 22 T cell receptor beta chains below was sequenced from the same sample in a study of blood T cell repertoires in COVID-19. Sequenced by immunoSEQ multiplex PCR; TCRdb stores in-frame clones only, minus some. The sample has around 150,000 clones, approximately 83% seen once. Sequenced input: PBMCs or T cells enriched from blood (not recorded which). These receptors all stem from a man aged 70-80 years who had been exposed to COVID-19.

This rearrangement joins TRBV9 to TRBJ2-3; 8 nucleotides match TRBD2. The CDR3 is 15 residues long. V was pared by 6 bases and J by 9 bases, with 15 bases of the junction left unmatched. CDR1 and CDR2 from the germline V gene are SGDLS and YYNGEE. In DNA, the CDR3 is TGTGCCAGCACCGAGGGAGCGGGGGTTGTTGAGACGCAGTATTTT. This gives the protein CASTEGAGVVETQYF.

V gene TRBV11-2 combines with J gene TRBJ2-3; D uncertain. Germline V gives CDR1 SGHAT, CDR2 FQNNGV. V shed 5 bases and J shed 0 bases, with 9 bases lying between them. The CDR3 runs 14 residues. CDR3 loop: CASSPGFSTDTQYF. CDR3 DNA: TGTGCCAGCAGCCCGGGTTTTAGCACAGATACGCAGTATTTT. Using reference TRBV11-2 and TRBJ2-3 for the parts outside the CDR3, the full variable domain is EAGVAQSPRYKIIEKRQSVAFWCNPISGHATLYWYQQILGQGPKLLIQFQNNGVVDDSQLPKDRFSAERLKGVDSTLKIQPAKLEDSAVYLCASSPGFSTDTQYFGPGTRLTVL.

The rearrangement links TRBV5-1 to TRBJ1-2, with D maybe TRBD1 (5 bases). The CDR3 has 13 residues. In germline, CDR1 is SGHRS, CDR2 YFSETQ. The V end was cut by 0 bases, the J end by 6 bases, with 9 bases between. DNA of the CDR3: TGCGCCAGCAGCTTGGACAGGCAAGATGGCTACACCTTC. Its protein is CASSLDRQDGYTF.

The V gene is TRBV18, the J gene TRBJ1-4, with D uncertain. V lost 6 bases, J lost 0 bases, and 14 bases lay in between. Per germline, CDR1 KGHSH and CDR2 LQKENI. CDR3 size: 16 residues. The CDR3 DNA reads TGTGCCAGCTCCCCAGAAAGGAGGGCAACTAATGAAAAACTGTTTTTT. This encodes CASSPERRATNEKLFF.

V usage is TRBV3-1 (or the pseudogene TRBV3-2) and J usage is TRBJ2-7, with 12 bases identical to TRBD2. The CDR3 is made up of 15 amino acids. CDR1 LGHDT and CDR2 YNNKEL come from the germline V gene (reference sequence). Losses at the gene ends were 3 bases for V and 1 base for J; bases not matched to a gene: 1. CDR3 DNA: TGTGCCAGCAGCCATACTAGCGGGGGGTCCTACGAGCAGTACTTC. It encodes CASSHTSGGSYEQYF.

The rearrangement links TRBV5-4 to TRBJ2-5; tentative D call: TRBD2 (6 bases). This CDR3 contains 14 residues. With 7 bases removed from V and 1 base from J, the gap between germline ends came to 14 bases. Germline V gene data show CDR1 as SGHNT and CDR2 as YYREEE (reference sequence). The CDR3 spells CASGSRDSQETQYF. As DNA, the CDR3 is TGTGCCAGCGGGTCTCGGGACTCCCAAGAGACCCAGTACTTC.

CDR3 protein: CATSDPDRVNEQFF. CDR3 bases: TGTGCCACCAGTGATCCGGACAGGGTCAATGAGCAGTTCTTC. The chain employs TRBV24-1 and TRBJ2-1, with 8 bases identical to TRBD1. The CDR3 length is 14 residues. Germline V gives CDR1 KGHDR, CDR2 SFDVKD. V trimming: 3 bases; J trimming: 6 bases; junction bases outside the gene matches: 3.

The chain links TRBV10-3 to TRBJ1-1, with TRBD1 matching 8 bases. The ends lost 6 bases at V and 5 bases at J; junction bases unmatched: 11. This CDR3 spans 15 amino acids. Per the germline V gene, CDR1 is ENHRY and CDR2 is SYGVKD. Here the CDR3 DNA reads TGTGCCATCAGCGATGGACAGGGATGGAGTACTGAAGCTTTCTTT. Translation: CAISDGQGWSTEAFF.

Only a few counts were recorded for this clone. The chain combines TRBV6-5 with TRBJ2-7; 7 bases align to TRBD1. Germline V gene lookup returns CDR1 MNHEY and CDR2 SVGAGI. The V and J ends lost 4 bases and 12 bases, in that order; junction bases with no gene match: 18. The CDR3 covers 15 residues. CDR3 in amino acids: CASSFRDSPLLVLYF. The CDR3 coding sequence is TGTGCCAGCAGTTTCCGGGACAGCCCCCTACTAGTGCTGTACTTC.

The table lists this clone with a few counts. The rearrangement links TRBV6-2 or TRBV6-3 to TRBJ1-2, with D unclear. CDR1 MNHEY and CDR2 SVGEGT come from the germline V gene. Trimming cost V 2 bases and J 8 bases, with 12 bases left between them. This CDR3 region has 13 residues. CDR3 sequence: CASSYAAGVGYTF. In DNA, the CDR3 is TGTGCCAGCAGTTACGCGGCCGGTGTGGGCTACACCTTC.

The J gene is TRBJ2-3, the V gene TRBV7-2; D unclear. Deletions cut 7 bases from V and 5 bases from J, with 7 bases between. The CDR3 loop spans 11 amino acids. Germline CDR1 is SGHTA and CDR2 is FQGNSA. Written as DNA, the CDR3 is TGTGCCAGCACCCCCCTAGATACGCAGTATTTT. Translating gives CASTPLDTQYF.

The CDR3 DNA reads TGTGCCAGCAGCTTAGTAGGACAGAGCAAGGCGGGCACTGAAGCTTTCTTT. Amino acid sequence: CASSLVGQSKAGTEAFF. The rearrangement links TRBV11-2 to TRBJ1-1; TRBD1 is a possible D gene (6 bases). The ends were cut back, 1 base at V and 4 bases at J, with 19 bases in the middle. Germline CDR1 and CDR2: SGHAT and FQNNGV. This CDR3 has 17 residues.

In its sample, this clone was seen once. The V call is TRBV6-5, the J call TRBJ1-1, with D tentatively TRBD1 (5 bases). Per the germline V gene, CDR1 is MNHEY and CDR2 is SVGAGI. CDR3 length equals 15 residues. V lost 3 bases and J lost 7, with 18 bases in between. The CDR3: CASSYHLGGRDEAFF. As DNA, the CDR3 is TGTGCCAGCAGTTATCATTTGGGGGGAAGGGATGAAGCTTTCTTT.

The rearrangement uses TRBV7-2 and TRBJ2-3; 11 bases agree with TRBD2. CDR3 length: 16 amino acids. Losses at the gene ends were 4 bases for V and 4 bases for J; bases not matched to a gene: 7. Germline assignment: CDR1 SGHTA and CDR2 FQGNSA. CDR3 region: CASSSVAGGLADTQYF. CDR3 in DNA: TGTGCCAGCAGCTCCGTAGCGGGGGGGCTCGCAGATACGCAGTATTTT.

CDR3 residues: CASSPQGGNTIYF. The CDR3 DNA reads TGTGCCAGCAGTCCCCAGGGGGGAAACACCATATATTTT. The chain carries TRBV27 and TRBJ1-3; TRBD1 might be the D (6 bases). Germline values: CDR1 MNHEY, CDR2 SMNVEV (reference sequence). CDR3 length: 13 amino acids. The germline V and J ends were trimmed by 5 bases and 4 bases, with 9 bases remaining between them.

In this sample, this clone turned up a few times. The V call is TRBV3-1 (or the pseudogene TRBV3-2), the J call TRBJ2-3; 8 bases align to TRBD2. CDR3 length: 15 amino acids. V lost 1 base and J lost 4; bases outside the gene matches: 4. The germline V gene has CDR1 LGHDT and CDR2 YNNKEL (reference sequence). The CDR3 DNA sequence: TGTGCCAGCAGCCAAGGTAGCGGGACCGCAGATACGCAGTATTTT. This codes for CASSQGSGTADTQYF.

The V call is TRBV12-5, the J call TRBJ2-1; possibly TRBD2 for D (6 bases). The CDR3 is 15 residues long. Trimming left V 6 bases short and J 5 bases short, with 17 bases between. Per germline, CDR1 LGHNT and CDR2 FRNRAP. CDR3 residues: CASGSGLGGHNEQFF. The CDR3 coding sequence is TGTGCTAGTGGCTCTGGGTTGGGGGGTCACAATGAGCAGTTCTTC.

The chain is built from TRBV7-9 and TRBJ2-7; 7 positions agree with TRBD2. Looked up from germline, CDR1 is SEHNR and CDR2 is FQNEAQ (reference sequence). This CDR3 region has 15 residues. J gave up 2 bases and V 6 bases, and 10 bases lay outside the gene matches. The CDR3: CASSGGRALTYEQYF. The DNA for the CDR3 is TGTGCCAGCAGTGGGGGGAGGGCGCTGACCTACGAGCAGTACTTC. The whole variable domain, filled in from reference TRBV7-9 and TRBJ2-7, reads DTGVSQNPRHKITKRGQNVTFRCDPISEHNRLYWYRQTLGQGPEFLTYFQNEAQLEKSRLLSDRFSAERPKGSFSTLEIQRTEQGDSAMYLCASSGGRALTYEQYFGPGTRLTVT.

The genes are TRBV15 and TRBJ2-5; possible D gene TRBD2, 6 bases. Germline assignment: CDR1 LNHNV and CDR2 YYDKDF (reference sequence). CDR3 length: 16 residues. The germline V and J ends were trimmed by 0 bases and 2 bases, with 13 bases remaining between them. The CDR3 nucleotides are TGTGCCACCAGCAGAGATAGTAGTGGAGGGCAAGAGACCCAGTACTTC. Protein product: CATSRDSSGGQETQYF. Full variable domain (rest looked up from reference TRBV15 and TRBJ2-5): DAMVIQNPRYQVTQFGKPVTLSCSQTLNHNVMYWYQQKSSQAPKLLFHYYDKDFNNEADTPDNFQSRRPNTSFCFLDIRSPGLGDTAMYLCATSRDSSGGQETQYFGPGTRLLVL.

This clone was seen more than once but under ten times. The chain has TRBV7-9 and TRBJ2-1; D perhaps matches TRBD2 (6 bases). The CDR3 loop spans 16 amino acids. The V end lost 4 bases, the J end lost 1 base, and 14 bases lay between the germline ends. Per germline, CDR1 SEHNR and CDR2 FQNEAQ (reference sequence). The CDR3 spells CASSSRDSLSYNEQFF. CDR3 bases: TGTGCCAGCAGCTCCCGGGACTCTTTATCCTACAATGAGCAGTTCTTC.

This clone was detected once. CDR3 sequence (DNA): TGTGCCAGCTCACCAACTCAAGAGACCCAGTACTTC. Protein sequence: CASSPTQETQYF. The chain links TRBV18 to TRBJ2-5; no clear D gene. CDR3 length equals 12 residues. V lost 2 bases and J 2 bases, leaving 3 bases between the germline ends. Germline CDR1 KGHSH, CDR2 LQKENI.

This chain links TRBV5-1 with TRBJ2-7; a possible D gene is TRBD1 (5 bases). The CDR3 loop spans 15 amino acids. With 0 bases removed from V and 3 bases from J, the gap between germline ends came to 13 bases. Germline CDR1 reads SGHRS; CDR2 reads YFSETQ. The CDR3 region is CASSLESKRGYEQYF. As DNA, the CDR3 is TGCGCCAGCAGCTTGGAATCAAAAAGGGGCTACGAGCAGTACTTC.